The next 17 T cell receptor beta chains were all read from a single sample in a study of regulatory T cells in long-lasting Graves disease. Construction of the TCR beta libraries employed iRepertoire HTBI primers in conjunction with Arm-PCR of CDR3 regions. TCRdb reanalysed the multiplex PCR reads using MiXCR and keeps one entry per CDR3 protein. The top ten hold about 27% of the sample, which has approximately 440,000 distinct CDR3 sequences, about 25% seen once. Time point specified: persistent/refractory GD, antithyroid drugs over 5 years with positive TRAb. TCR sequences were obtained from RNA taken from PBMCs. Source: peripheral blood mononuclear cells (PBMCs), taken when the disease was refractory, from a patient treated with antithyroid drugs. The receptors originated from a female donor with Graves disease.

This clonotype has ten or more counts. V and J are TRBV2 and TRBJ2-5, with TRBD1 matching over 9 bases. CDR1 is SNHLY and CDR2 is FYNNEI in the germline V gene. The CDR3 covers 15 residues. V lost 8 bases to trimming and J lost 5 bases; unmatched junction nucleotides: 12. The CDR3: CASPTDRGARETQYF. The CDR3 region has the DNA TGTGCCAGCCCTACTGACAGGGGGGCACGGGAGACCCAGTACTTC.

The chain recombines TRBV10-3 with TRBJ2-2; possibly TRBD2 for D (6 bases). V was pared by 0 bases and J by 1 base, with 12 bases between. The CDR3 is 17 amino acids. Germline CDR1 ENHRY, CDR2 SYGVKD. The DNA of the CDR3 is TGTGCCATCAGTGAGTCGAGATACGGGGGGAACACCGGGGAGCTGTTTTTT. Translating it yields CAISESRYGGNTGELFF.

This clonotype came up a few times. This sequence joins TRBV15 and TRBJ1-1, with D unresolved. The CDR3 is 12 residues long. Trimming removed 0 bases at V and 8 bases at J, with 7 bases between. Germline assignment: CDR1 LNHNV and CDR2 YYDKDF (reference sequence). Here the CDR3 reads CATSRDNSEAFF. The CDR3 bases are TGTGCCACCAGCAGAGATAATAGCGAAGCTTTCTTT.

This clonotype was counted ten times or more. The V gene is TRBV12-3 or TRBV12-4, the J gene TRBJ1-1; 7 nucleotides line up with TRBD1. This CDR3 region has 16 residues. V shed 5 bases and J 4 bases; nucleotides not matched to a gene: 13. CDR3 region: CASSNDRAPLGTEAFF. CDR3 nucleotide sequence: TGTGCCAGCAGTAACGACAGGGCGCCCTTGGGCACTGAAGCTTTCTTT.

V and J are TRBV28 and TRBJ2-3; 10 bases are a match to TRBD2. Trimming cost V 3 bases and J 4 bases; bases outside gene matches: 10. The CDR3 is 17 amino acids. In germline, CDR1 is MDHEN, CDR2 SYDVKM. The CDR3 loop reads CASSFLTSGLRADTQYF. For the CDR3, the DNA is TGTGCCAGCAGTTTTCTGACTAGCGGGCTCCGGGCAGATACGCAGTATTTT.

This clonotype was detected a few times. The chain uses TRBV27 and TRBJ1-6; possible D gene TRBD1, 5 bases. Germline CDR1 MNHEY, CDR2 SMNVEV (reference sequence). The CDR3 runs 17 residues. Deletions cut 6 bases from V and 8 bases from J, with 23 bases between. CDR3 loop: CASSSWEGPTSDSPLHF. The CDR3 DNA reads TGTGCCAGCAGCTCCTGGGAGGGACCAACTTCCGATTCACCCCTCCACTTT.

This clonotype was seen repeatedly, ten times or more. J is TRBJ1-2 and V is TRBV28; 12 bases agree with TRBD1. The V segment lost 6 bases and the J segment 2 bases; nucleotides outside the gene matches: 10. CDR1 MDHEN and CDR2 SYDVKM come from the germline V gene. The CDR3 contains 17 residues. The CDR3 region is CASSGSGQGAENYGYTF. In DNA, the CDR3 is TGTGCCAGCAGCGGGTCGGGACAGGGGGCGGAGAACTATGGCTACACCTTC.

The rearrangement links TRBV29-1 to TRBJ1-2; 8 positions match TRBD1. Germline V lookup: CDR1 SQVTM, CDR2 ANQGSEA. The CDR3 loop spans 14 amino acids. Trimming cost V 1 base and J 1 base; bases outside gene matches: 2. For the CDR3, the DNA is TGCAGCGTTGAAGGGGGACAGGTTAACTATGGCTACACCTTC. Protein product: CSVEGGQVNYGYTF.

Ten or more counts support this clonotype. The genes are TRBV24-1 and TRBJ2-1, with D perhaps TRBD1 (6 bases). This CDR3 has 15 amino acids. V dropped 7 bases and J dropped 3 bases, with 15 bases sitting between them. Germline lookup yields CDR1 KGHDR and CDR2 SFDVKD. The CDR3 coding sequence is TGTGCCACCAGCCCCCCCGCAGGGGACTACAATGAGCAGTTCTTC. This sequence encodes CATSPPAGDYNEQFF.

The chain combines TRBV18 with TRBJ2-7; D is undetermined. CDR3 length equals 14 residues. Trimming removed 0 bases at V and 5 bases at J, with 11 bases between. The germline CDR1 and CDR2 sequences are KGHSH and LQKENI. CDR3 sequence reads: CASSPPHDRHEQYF. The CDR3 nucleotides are TGTGCCAGCTCACCACCGCACGACCGCCACGAGCAGTACTTC.

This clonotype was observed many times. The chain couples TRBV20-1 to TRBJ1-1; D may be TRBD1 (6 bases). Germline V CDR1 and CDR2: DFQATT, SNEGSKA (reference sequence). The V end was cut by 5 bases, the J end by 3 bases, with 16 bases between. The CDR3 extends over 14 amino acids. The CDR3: CSARQGIWDTEAFF. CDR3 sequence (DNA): TGCAGTGCTCGTCAGGGGATCTGGGACACTGAAGCTTTCTTT.

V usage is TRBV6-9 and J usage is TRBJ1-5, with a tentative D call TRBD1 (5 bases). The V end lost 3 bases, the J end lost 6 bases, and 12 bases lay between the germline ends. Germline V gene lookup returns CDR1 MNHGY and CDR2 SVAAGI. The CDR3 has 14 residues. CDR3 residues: CASSYLSGLQPQHF. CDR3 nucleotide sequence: TGTGCCAGCAGTTACCTCTCAGGGCTTCAGCCCCAGCATTTT.

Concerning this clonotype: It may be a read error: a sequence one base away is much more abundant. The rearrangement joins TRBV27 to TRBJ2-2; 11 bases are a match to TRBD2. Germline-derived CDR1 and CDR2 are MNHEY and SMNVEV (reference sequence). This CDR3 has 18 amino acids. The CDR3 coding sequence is TGTGCCAGCAGCCGCCCCGGACTAGCGGGTTTGAACACCGGGGAGCTGGTTTTT. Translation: CASSRPGLAGLNTGELVF.

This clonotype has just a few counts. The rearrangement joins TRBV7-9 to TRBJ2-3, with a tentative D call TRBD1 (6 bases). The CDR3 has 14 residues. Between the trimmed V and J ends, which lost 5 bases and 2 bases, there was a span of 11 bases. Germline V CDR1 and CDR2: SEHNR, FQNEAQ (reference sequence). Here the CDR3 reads CASSPGQITDTQYF. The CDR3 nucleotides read TGTGCCAGCAGCCCAGGACAGATCACAGATACGCAGTATTTT.

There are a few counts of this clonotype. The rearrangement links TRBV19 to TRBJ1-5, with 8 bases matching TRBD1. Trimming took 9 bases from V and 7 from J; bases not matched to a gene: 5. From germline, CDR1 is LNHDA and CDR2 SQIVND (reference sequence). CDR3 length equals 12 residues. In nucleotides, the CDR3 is TGTGCCAGCGGACAGGGCACGCAGCCCCAGCATTTT. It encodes CASGQGTQPQHF.

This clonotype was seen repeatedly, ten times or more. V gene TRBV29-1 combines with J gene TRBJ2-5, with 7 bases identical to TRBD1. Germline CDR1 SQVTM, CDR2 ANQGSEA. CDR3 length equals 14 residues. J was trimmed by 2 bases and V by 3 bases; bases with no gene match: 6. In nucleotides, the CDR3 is TGCAGCGTTGAGGTCCCGGGACAGCAAGAGACCCAGTACTTC. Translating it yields CSVEVPGQQETQYF.

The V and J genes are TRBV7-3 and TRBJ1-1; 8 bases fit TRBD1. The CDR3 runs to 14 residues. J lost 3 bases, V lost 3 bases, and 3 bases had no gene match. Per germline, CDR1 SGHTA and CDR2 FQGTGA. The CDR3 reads CASSLDRAYTEAFF. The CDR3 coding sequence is TGTGCCAGCAGCTTGGACAGGGCGTACACTGAAGCTTTCTTT. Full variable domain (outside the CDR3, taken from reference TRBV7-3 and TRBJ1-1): GAGVSQTPSNKVTEKGKYVELRCDPISGHTALYWYRQSLGQGPEFLIYFQGTGAADDSGLPNDRFFAVRPEGSVSTLKIQRTERGDSAVYLCASSLDRAYTEAFFGQGTRLTVV.